This T cell receptor beta chain was retrieved from a study of siplizumab effects on memory and regulatory T cells. With respect to this clone: The antigen is unknown.

Repertoires were generated with immunoSEQ multiplex PCR, while TCRdb's copy carries only in-frame clones and drops some. The sample carries 100,000 to 110,000 clones, approximately 94% recorded once. Study outcomes and limitations: With siplizumab, mappable alloreactive CD4+ clones averaged approximately 69% Treg-derived, versus more than 25% in controls. It seemed that naive T cells were more diverse than memory cells and were major contributors to the alloresponse.

The CDR3 runs 16 residues. Germline loops: CDR1 LNHDA, CDR2 SQIVND (reference sequence). Losses at the gene ends were 3 bases for V and 2 bases for J; bases not matched to a gene: 9. The rearrangement joins TRBV19 to TRBJ1-1; the match to TRBD1 covers 7 bases. The sequenced material came from non-Treg CD4+ T cells sorted from blood. This TCR was sampled from a human donor in good health. CDR3 nucleotide sequence: TGTGCCAGTAGTATTACAGGGGCCCCGACAAACACTGAAGCTTTCTTT. Its translation is CASSITGAPTNTEAFF.